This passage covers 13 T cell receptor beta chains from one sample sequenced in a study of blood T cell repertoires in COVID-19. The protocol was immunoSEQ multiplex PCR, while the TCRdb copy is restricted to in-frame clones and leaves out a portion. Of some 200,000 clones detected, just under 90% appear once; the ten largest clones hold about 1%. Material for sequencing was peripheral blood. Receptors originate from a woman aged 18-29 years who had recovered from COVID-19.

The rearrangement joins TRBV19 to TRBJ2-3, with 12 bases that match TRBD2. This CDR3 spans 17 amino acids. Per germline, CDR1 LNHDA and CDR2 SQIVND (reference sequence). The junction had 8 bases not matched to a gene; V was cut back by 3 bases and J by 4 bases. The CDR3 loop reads CASSIGLAGGPADTQYF. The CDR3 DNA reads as TGTGCCAGTAGTATCGGGCTAGCGGGGGGGCCAGCAGATACGCAGTATTTT.

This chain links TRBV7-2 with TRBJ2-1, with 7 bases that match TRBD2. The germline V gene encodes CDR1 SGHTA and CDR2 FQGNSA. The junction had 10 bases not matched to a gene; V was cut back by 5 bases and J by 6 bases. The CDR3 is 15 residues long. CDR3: CASSHRLGGGNEQFF. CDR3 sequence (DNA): TGTGCCAGCAGCCACCGGTTGGGGGGGGGCAATGAGCAGTTCTTC. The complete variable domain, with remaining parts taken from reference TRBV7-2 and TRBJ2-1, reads GAGVSQSPSNKVTEKGKDVELRCDPISGHTALYWYRQSLGQGLEFLIYFQGNSAPDKSGLPSDRFSAERTGGSVSTLTIQRTQQEDSAVYLCASSHRLGGGNEQFFGPGTRLTVL.

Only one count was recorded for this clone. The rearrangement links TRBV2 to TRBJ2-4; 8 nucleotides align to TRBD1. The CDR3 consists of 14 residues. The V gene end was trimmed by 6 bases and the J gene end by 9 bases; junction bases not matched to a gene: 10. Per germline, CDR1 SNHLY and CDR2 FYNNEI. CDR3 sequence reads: CASSARQGMSIQYF. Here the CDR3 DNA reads TGTGCCAGCAGCGCGCGACAGGGGATGAGCATTCAGTACTTC.

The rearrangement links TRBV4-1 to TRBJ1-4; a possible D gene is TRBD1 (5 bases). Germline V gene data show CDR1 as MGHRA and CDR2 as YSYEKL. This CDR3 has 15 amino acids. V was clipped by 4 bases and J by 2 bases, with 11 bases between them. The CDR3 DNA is TGCGCCAGCAGCCGCTCGGACACTACTAATGAAAAACTGTTTTTT. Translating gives CASSRSDTTNEKLFF.

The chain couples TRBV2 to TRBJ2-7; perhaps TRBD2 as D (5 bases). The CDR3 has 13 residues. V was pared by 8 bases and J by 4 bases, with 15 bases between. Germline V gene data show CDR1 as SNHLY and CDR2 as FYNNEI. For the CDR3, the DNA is TGTGCCAGCGCGTCCGGACTCAGTTACGAGCAGTACGTC. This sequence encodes CASASGLSYEQYV.

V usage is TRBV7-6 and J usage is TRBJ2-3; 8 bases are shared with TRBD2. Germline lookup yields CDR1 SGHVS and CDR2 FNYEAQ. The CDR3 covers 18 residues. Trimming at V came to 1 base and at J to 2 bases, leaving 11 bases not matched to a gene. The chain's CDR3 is CASSLVPSSGRDTDTQYF. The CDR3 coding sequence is TGTGCCAGCAGCTTAGTGCCTTCGAGCGGGAGAGACACAGATACGCAGTATTTT.

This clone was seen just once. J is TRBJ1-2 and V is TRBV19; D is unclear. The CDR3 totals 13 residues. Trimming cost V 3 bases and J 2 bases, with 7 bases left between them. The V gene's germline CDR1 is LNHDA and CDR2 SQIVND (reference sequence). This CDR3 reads CASSIDLNYGYTF. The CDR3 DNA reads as TGTGCCAGTAGTATCGATCTAAACTATGGCTACACCTTC.

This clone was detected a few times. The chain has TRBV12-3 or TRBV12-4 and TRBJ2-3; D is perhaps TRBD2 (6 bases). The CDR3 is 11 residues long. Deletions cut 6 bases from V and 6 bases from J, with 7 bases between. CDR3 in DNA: TGTGCCAGCAGGAGCGGGGATACGCAGTATTTT. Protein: CASRSGDTQYF.

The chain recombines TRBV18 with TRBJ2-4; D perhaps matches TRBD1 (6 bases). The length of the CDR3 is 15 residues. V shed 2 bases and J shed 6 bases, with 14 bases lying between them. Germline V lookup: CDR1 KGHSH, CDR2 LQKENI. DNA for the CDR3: TGTGCCAGCTCACCAAGCCATACAGGGCTAAACATTCAGTACTTC. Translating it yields CASSPSHTGLNIQYF.

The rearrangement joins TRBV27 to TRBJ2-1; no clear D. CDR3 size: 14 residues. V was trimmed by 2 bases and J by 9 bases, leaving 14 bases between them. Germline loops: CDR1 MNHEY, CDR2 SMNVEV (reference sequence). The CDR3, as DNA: TGTGCCAGCAGTTTAATCGGTAGCAACGGTGAGCAGTTCTTC. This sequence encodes CASSLIGSNGEQFF.

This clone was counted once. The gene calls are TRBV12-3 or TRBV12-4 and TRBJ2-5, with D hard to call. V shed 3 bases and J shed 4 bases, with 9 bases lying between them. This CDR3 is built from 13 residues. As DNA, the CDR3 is TGTGCCAGCAGTTTCTGGTCAGGAGAGACCCAGTACTTC. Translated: CASSFWSGETQYF.

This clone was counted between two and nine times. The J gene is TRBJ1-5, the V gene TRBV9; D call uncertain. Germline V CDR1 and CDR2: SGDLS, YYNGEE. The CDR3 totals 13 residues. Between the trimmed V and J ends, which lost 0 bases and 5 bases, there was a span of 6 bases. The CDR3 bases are TGTGCCAGCAGCGTAGGGGAGTATCAGCCCCAGCATTTT. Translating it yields CASSVGEYQPQHF.

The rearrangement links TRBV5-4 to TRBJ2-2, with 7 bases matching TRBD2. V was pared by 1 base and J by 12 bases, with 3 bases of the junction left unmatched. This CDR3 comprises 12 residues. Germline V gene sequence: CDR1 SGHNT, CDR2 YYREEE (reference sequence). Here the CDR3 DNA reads TGTGCCAGCAGCTTGAGCGGGGTTCAGCTGTTTTTT. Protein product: CASSLSGVQLFF.